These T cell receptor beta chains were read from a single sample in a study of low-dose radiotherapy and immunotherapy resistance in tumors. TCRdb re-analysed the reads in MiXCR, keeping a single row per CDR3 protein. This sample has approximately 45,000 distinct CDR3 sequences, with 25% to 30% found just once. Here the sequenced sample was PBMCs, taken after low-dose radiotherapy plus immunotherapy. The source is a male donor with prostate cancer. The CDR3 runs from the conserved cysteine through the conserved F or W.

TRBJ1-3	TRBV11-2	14	CASSRGGDGNTIYF
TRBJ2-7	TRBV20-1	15	CSARHRPGQNYEQYF
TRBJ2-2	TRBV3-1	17	CASSHKGYSAGAGELFF
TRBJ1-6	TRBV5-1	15	CASSLAPTSNSPLHF
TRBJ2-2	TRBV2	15	CAGGQIRINTGELFF
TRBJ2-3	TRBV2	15	CASRLAGGQTDTQYF
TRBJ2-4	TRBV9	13	CASSVGAGNIQYF
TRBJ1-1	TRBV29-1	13	CSVTSGRGREAFF
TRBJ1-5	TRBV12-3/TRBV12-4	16	CASSSPGGGGNQPQHF
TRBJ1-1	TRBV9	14	CASSVPPGGTEAFF
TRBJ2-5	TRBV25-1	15	CASSGSGSATETQYF
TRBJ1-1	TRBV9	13	CASSEQGTTEAFF
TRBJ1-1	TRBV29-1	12	CSVESRETEAFF
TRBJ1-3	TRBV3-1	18	CASSQVFEARSSGNTIYF
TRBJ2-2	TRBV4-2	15	CASSQPGQSTGELFF
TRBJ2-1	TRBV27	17	CASSPHPASGNINEQFF
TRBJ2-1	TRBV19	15	CATGTSASSYNEQFF
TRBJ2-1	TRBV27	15	CASSERAATYNEQFF
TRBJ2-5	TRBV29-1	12	CSVARGQETQYF
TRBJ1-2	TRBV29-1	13	CSVGGQGIAGYTF
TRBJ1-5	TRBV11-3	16	CASSLVWPGHRQPQHF
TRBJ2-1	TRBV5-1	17	CASRGGLAESSYNEQFF
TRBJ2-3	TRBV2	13	CASRGVGPDTQYF
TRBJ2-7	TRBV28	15	CASRPRDRHSYEQYF
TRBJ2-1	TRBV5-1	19	CASSLGLAGTPSTYNEQFF
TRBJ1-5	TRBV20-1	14	CSARPGHRNQPQHF
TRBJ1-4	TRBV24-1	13	CATSAGGNEKLFF
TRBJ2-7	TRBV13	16	CASSPPGSYQGYEQYF
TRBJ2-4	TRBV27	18	CASSWGGQERKSKNIQYF
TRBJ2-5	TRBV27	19	CASSTLTTGERVRGETQYF
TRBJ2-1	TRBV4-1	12	CASSPPLAEQFF
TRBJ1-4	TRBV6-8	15	CASSDRDREREKLFF
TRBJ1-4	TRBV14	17	CASSQDSRDRGDEKLFF
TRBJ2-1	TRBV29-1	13	CSGADRAGGEQFF
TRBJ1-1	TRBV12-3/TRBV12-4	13	CASSFAGNTEAFF
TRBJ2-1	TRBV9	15	CASSASRDIYNEQFF
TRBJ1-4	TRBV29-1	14	CSASGRATNEKLFF
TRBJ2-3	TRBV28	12	CASSSPRDGLYF
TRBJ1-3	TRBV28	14	CASGLSRAGNTIYF
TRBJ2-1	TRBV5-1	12	CASRAGGVEQFF
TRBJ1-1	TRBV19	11	CASKGTAEAFF
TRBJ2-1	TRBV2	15	CASKPRNRGGDEQFF
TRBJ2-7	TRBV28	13	CASRAGAWYEQYF
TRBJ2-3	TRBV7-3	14	CASSLRGDTDTQYF
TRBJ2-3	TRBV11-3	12	CASSLRDSTQYF
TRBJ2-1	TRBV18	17	CASSPPTGGESYNEQFF
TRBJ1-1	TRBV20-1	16	CSALTPQGRGHTEAFF
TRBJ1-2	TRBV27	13	CASTTGVGYGYTF
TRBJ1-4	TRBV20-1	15	CSAFDRRSFNEKLFF
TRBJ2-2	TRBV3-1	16	CASSQDGAGAGGELFF
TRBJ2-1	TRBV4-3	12	CASSALGDEQFF
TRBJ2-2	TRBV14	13	CASSPRSDRELFF
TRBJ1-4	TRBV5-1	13	CASSLGSAEKLFF
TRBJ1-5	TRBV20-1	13	CSARKGSNQPQHF
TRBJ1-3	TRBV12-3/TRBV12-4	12	CASISSGNTIYF
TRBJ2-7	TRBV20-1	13	CSAPTGVTHEQYF